Each of the 20 T cell receptor beta chains below was sequenced from the same sample in a study of cytomegalovirus exposure and HLA in healthy donors. Researchers ran the PCR with 60 Vbeta and 13 Jbeta primers. Profiling relied on immunoSEQ multiplex PCR, and the TCRdb table lists in-frame clones only, not all of them. The repertoire includes 150,000 to 200,000 clones, 75% to 90% of them detected once, and roughly 6.3% sits in the top ten. Sequencing was performed on PBMCs. These receptors all come from a male donor in good health and CMV-seropositive.

In its sample, this clone was seen once. The chain recombines TRBV18 with TRBJ1-2, with TRBD1 as a possible D gene (5 bases). CDR1 is KGHSH, CDR2 LQKENI, per germline. Trimming took off 4 bases at V and 5 bases at J, with 14 bases between the two ends. The CDR3 has 14 amino acids. The CDR3 DNA reads as TGTGCCAGCTCACTGTCCGGGACTGAATATGGCTACACCTTC. Its translation is CASSLSGTEYGYTF.

The J gene is TRBJ2-3, the V gene TRBV28; 9 bases align to TRBD1. CDR1 MDHEN and CDR2 SYDVKM come from the germline V gene. This CDR3 has 15 amino acids. J lost 2 bases, V lost 7 bases, and 7 bases had no gene match. CDR3 in amino acids: CASMPGTGFTDTQYF. The CDR3 bases are TGTGCCAGCATGCCCGGGACAGGGTTCACAGATACGCAGTATTTT.

The V and J genes are TRBV10-2 and TRBJ2-7; 7 bases agree with TRBD1. Unmatched junction bases numbered 7, after V lost 8 bases and J lost 3 bases. CDR1 and CDR2 from the germline V gene are WSHSY and SAAADI. The CDR3 is 13 amino acids. In DNA, the CDR3 is TGCGCCAGCGGGCCCGGGACAGACTACGAGCAGTACTTC. This gives the protein CASGPGTDYEQYF.

The genes are TRBV23-1 and TRBJ1-2, with D uncertain. TRBV23-1 is sorted into the ORF group, with uncertain function. The V and J ends lost 6 bases and 5 bases respectively, with 19 bases between them. CDR3 length: 15 amino acids. The DNA for the CDR3 is TGCGCCAGCAGCCCCCCCCTTTGGAGGGAGTATGGCTACACCTTC. This codes for CASSPPLWREYGYTF.

The CDR3 DNA follows: TGCGCCAGCAGCCAAGGAGTCGGCAGGGACTCCTACGAGCAGTACTTC. Its protein product is CASSQGVGRDSYEQYF. The chain is built from TRBV4-3 and TRBJ2-5, with D possibly TRBD1 on 5 matching bases. The J call could be wrong; TRBJ2-7 is a better fit for the DNA end. The CDR3 contains 16 residues. Germline loops: CDR1 LGHNA, CDR2 YSLEER.

This clone was counted a few times. The CDR3 spells CASSRDRENTEAFF. CDR3 nucleotide sequence: TGTGCCAGCAGTCGGGACAGGGAGAACACTGAAGCTTTCTTT. The V call is TRBV6-5, the J call TRBJ1-1; TRBD1 matches at 9 bases. The V segment lost 5 bases and the J segment 1 base; nucleotides outside the gene matches: 2. CDR1 and CDR2 (germline): MNHEY, SVGAGI. The length of the CDR3 is 14 residues.

The chain recombines TRBV12-1 with TRBJ2-3; TRBD1, the table's D call, lacks a check against the DNA. TRBV12-1 is labeled a pseudogene. There are 16 residues in the CDR3. CDR3 region: CASSYPGPSSTDTQYF. Here the CDR3 DNA reads TGTGCCAGCAGCTACCCTGGGCCTTCTAGCACAGATACGCAGTATTTT.

The CDR3, as DNA: TGTGCCAGCAGTTTGACCCACCTGGAGTGGAGAACCGGGGAGCTGTTTTTT. It translates to CASSLTHLEWRTGELFF. V gene TRBV27 combines with J gene TRBJ2-2, with D unresolved. The CDR3 contains 17 residues. Trimming pared 3 bases from V and 5 bases from J, leaving 19 bases between. Germline values: CDR1 MNHEY, CDR2 SMNVEV (reference sequence).

The genes are TRBV28 and TRBJ2-2, with 7 bases lining up with TRBD2. V lost 0 bases to trimming and J lost 2 bases; unmatched junction nucleotides: 12. Germline loops: CDR1 MDHEN, CDR2 SYDVKM. The CDR3 runs to 19 residues. The CDR3 sequence: CASSLWGLGKRGNTGELFF. DNA of the CDR3: TGTGCCAGCAGTTTATGGGGTCTGGGAAAGCGGGGAAACACCGGGGAGCTGTTTTTT.

The chain uses TRBV5-4 and TRBJ2-5, with 7 bases aligning to TRBD2. Germline V gives CDR1 SGHNT, CDR2 YYREEE (reference sequence). The CDR3 has 14 amino acids. V trimming: 3 bases; J trimming: 6 bases; junction bases outside the gene matches: 8. CDR3 sequence (DNA): TGTGCCAGCAGCTCTGGCGGGGGTGTAAAGACCCAGTACTTC. It encodes CASSSGGGVKTQYF.

The chain links TRBV19 to TRBJ1-1; 8 bases line up with TRBD1. Unmatched junction bases numbered 8, after V lost 7 bases and J lost 4 bases. The germline gives CDR1 LNHDA, CDR2 SQIVND (reference sequence). The CDR3 is 14 amino acids. The CDR3 nucleotides are TGTGCCAGTAATAGATGGACAGGGAGCACTGAAGCTTTCTTT. This translates into CASNRWTGSTEAFF.

The chain employs TRBV10-3 and TRBJ2-3; D gene unclear. Per the germline V gene, CDR1 is ENHRY and CDR2 is SYGVKD. The CDR3 extends over 16 amino acids. V was pared by 0 bases and J by 1 base, with 11 bases between. The CDR3 nucleotides read TGTGCCATCAGTGAGTCGTCGAGCCCTGGCACAGATACGCAGTATTTT. Translating gives CAISESSSPGTDTQYF.

This chain links TRBV7-8 with TRBJ2-6; D is unresolved. The V end lost 6 bases, the J end lost 4 bases, and 10 bases lay between the germline ends. The CDR3 has 14 residues. Looked up from germline, CDR1 is SGHVS and CDR2 is FQNEAQ. DNA for the CDR3: TGTGCCAGCAGGCTTATCAGGGGGGCCAACGTCCTGACTTTC. Protein: CASRLIRGANVLTF. The whole variable domain, remainder taken from reference TRBV7-8 and TRBJ2-6, is GAGVSQSPRYKVAKRGQDVALRCDPISGHVSLFWYQQALGQGPEFLTYFQNEAQLDKSGLPSDRFFAERPEGSVSTLKIQRTQQEDSAVYLCASRLIRGANVLTFGAGSRLTVL.

The V gene is TRBV28, the J gene TRBJ2-5, with D hard to call. The J call is doubtful: the DNA matches TRBJ2-7 better. CDR3 length equals 12 residues. CDR1 and CDR2 (germline): MDHEN, SYDVKM. CDR3 loop: CASSQSSYEQYF. CDR3 bases: TGTGCCAGCAGTCAAAGCTCCTACGAGCAGTACTTC.

The sample holds one count of this clone. The genes are TRBV5-1 and TRBJ1-1; 7 bases fit TRBD1. V lost 4 bases to trimming and J lost 0 bases; unmatched junction nucleotides: 12. This CDR3 is built from 17 residues. The germline gives CDR1 SGHRS, CDR2 YFSETQ. CDR3 protein: CASSRDSGGVMNTEAFF. The CDR3 bases are TGCGCCAGCAGCAGGGACAGCGGGGGAGTTATGAACACTGAAGCTTTCTTT.

The rearrangement joins TRBV28 to TRBJ2-4; 16 bases fit TRBD2. The CDR3 spans 19 residues. V shed 6 bases and J 2 bases; nucleotides not matched to a gene: 10. The germline V gene has CDR1 MDHEN and CDR2 SYDVKM. CDR3 loop: CASRTSGLAGGETKNIQYF. In DNA form, the CDR3 reads TGTGCCAGCAGAACTTCGGGACTAGCGGGAGGGGAGACCAAAAACATTCAGTACTTC.

The chain combines TRBV7-8 with TRBJ1-1, with TRBD1 identical over 8 bases. Germline V lookup: CDR1 SGHVS, CDR2 FQNEAQ. The CDR3 extends over 14 amino acids. The V and J ends lost 6 bases and 2 bases, in that order; junction bases with no gene match: 5. The CDR3 sequence: CASSPAGGNTEAFF. The DNA for the CDR3 is TGTGCCAGCAGTCCCGCAGGGGGCAACACTGAAGCTTTCTTT.

V usage is TRBV27 and J usage is TRBJ2-7, with 7 bases fitting TRBD2. The germline gives CDR1 MNHEY, CDR2 SMNVEV (reference sequence). Trimming at V came to 7 bases and at J to 3 bases, leaving 15 bases not matched to a gene. This CDR3 contains 16 residues. This CDR3 reads CASTARMEGRDYEQYF. The CDR3 nucleotides read TGTGCCAGCACCGCCCGAATGGAGGGGAGGGACTACGAGCAGTACTTC.

V is TRBV7-6 and J is TRBJ2-1, with 9 bases aligning to TRBD2. V lost 1 base and J lost 7; bases outside the gene matches: 11. The CDR3 totals 17 residues. CDR1 is SGHVS, CDR2 FNYEAQ, per germline. The CDR3: CASSLETLAGGPNEQFF. The CDR3 DNA follows: TGTGCCAGCAGCTTAGAAACCTTGGCGGGAGGGCCTAATGAGCAGTTCTTC.

This rearrangement joins TRBV11-2 to TRBJ1-4; TRBD1 agrees at 10 bases. The CDR3 totals 14 residues. The germline CDR1 and CDR2 sequences are SGHAT and FQNNGV. The V and J ends lost 5 bases and 5 bases, in that order; junction bases with no gene match: 2. This CDR3 reads CASSPDRGNEKLFF. The CDR3 coding sequence is TGTGCCAGCAGCCCGGACAGGGGGAATGAAAAACTGTTTTTT.